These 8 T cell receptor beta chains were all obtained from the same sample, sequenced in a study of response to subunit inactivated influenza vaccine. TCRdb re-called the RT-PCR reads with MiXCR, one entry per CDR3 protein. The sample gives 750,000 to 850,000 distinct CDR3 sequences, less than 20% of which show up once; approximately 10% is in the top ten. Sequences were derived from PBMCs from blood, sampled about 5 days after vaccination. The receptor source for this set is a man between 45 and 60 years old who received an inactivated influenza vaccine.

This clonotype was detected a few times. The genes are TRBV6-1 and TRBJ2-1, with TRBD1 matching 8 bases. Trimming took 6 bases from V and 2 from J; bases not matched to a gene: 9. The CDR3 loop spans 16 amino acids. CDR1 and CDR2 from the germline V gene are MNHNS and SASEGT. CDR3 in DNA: TGTGCCAGCAGCGCGAGGGGACAGGCCCCCTACAATGAGCAGTTCTTC. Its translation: CASSARGQAPYNEQFF.

CDR3 residues: CASSQDIVLVEKLFF. The CDR3, as DNA: TGCGCCAGCAGCCAAGATATTGTACTGGTCGAAAAACTGTTTTTT. This chain links TRBV4-1 with TRBJ1-4; no clear D. The CDR3 length is 15 residues. Per the germline V gene, CDR1 is MGHRA and CDR2 is YSYEKL. Trimming left V 0 bases short and J 8 bases short, with 13 bases between.

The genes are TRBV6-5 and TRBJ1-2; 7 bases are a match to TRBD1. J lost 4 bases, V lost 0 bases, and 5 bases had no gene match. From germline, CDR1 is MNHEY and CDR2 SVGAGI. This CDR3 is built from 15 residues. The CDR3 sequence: CASSYSRRDSYGYTF. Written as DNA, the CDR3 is TGTGCCAGCAGTTACTCCCGCAGGGACAGCTATGGCTACACCTTC.

The CDR3 region is CASSLMGQLAFF. In DNA form, the CDR3 reads TGTGCCAGCAGCCTTATGGGACAGCTCGCTTTCTTT. V usage is TRBV12-3 or TRBV12-4 and J usage is TRBJ1-1, with 7 nucleotides matching TRBD1. V trimming: 6 bases; J trimming: 11 bases; junction bases outside the gene matches: 9. This CDR3 spans 12 amino acids.

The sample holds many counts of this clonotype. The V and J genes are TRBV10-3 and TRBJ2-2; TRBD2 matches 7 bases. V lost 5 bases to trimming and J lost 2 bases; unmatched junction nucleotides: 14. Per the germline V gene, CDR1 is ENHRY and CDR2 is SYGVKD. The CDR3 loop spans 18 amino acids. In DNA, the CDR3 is TGTGCCATCAGTAACCTTACTGGGAGGGCTGTTAACACCGGGGAGCTGTTTTTT. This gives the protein CAISNLTGRAVNTGELFF.

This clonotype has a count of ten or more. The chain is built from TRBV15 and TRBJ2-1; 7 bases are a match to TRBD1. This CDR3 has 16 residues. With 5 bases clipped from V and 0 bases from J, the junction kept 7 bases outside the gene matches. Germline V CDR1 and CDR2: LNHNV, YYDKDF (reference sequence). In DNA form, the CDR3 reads TGTGCCACCAGCGGTGGACAGGTATCCTCCTACAATGAGCAGTTCTTC. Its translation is CATSGGQVSSYNEQFF.

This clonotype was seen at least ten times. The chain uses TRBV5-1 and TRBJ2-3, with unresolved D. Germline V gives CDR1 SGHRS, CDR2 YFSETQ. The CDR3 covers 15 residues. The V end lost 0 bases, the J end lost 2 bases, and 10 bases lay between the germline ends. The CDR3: CASSLDGQLTDTQYF. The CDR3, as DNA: TGCGCCAGCAGCTTGGACGGGCAGCTCACAGATACGCAGTATTTT.

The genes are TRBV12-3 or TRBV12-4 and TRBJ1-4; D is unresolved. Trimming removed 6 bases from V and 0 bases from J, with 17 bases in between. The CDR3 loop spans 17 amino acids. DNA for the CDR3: TGTGCCAGCAGAGAAACTCGGGGAACAACAACTAATGAAAAACTGTTTTTT. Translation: CASRETRGTTTNEKLFF.